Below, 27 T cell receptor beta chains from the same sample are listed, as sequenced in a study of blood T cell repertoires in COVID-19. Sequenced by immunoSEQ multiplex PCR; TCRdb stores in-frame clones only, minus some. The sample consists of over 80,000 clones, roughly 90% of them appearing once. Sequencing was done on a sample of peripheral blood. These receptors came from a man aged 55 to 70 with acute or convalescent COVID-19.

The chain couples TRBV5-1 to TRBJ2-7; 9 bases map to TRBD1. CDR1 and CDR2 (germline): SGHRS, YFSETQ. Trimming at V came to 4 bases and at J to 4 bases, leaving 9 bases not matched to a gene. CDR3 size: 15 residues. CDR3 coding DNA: TGCGCCAGCAGCGAAACCGGGACAGGGTATTACGAGCAGTACTTC. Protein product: CASSETGTGYYEQYF.

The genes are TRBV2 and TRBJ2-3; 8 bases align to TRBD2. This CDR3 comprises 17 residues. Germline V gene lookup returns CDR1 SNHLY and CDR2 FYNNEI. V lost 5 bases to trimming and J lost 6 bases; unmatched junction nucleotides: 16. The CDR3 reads CASSSQATSAPRDTQYF. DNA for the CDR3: TGTGCCAGCAGTTCCCAGGCGACTAGCGCTCCCAGGGATACGCAGTATTTT.

CDR3 in amino acids: CASSGVAGDTGELFF. The CDR3 DNA is TGTGCCAGCAGTGGGGTAGCGGGAGACACCGGGGAGCTGTTTTTT. The gene calls are TRBV7-2 and TRBJ2-2; 9 nucleotides agree with TRBD2. The CDR3 covers 15 residues. Germline loops: CDR1 SGHTA, CDR2 FQGNSA. Unmatched junction bases numbered 5, after V lost 6 bases and J lost 3 bases.

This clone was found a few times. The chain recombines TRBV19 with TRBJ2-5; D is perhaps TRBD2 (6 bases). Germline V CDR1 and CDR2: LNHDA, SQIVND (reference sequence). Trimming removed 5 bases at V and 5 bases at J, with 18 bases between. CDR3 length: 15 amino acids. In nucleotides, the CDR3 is TGTGCCAGTAGTCCCTTTGGGGGGAACGGGGAGACCCAGTACTTC. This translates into CASSPFGGNGETQYF. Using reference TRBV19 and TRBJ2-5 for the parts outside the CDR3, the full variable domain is DGGITQSPKYLFRKEGQNVTLSCEQNLNHDAMYWYRQDPGQGLRLIYYSQIVNDFQKGDIAEGYSVSREKKESFPLTVTSAQKNPTAFYLCASSPFGGNGETQYFGPGTRLLVL.

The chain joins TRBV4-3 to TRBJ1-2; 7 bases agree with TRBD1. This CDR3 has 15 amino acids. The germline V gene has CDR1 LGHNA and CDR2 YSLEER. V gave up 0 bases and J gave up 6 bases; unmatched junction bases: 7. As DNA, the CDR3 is TGCGCCAGCAGCCAAGATTCGGACAGGAAAGATGGCTACACCTTC. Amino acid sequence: CASSQDSDRKDGYTF.

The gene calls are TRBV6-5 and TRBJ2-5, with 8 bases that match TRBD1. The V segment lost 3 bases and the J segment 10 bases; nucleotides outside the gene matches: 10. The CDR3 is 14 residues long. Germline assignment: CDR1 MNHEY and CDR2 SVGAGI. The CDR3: CASSYRGTGQVQYF. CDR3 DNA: TGTGCCAGCAGTTATCGCGGGACAGGACAGGTCCAGTACTTC.

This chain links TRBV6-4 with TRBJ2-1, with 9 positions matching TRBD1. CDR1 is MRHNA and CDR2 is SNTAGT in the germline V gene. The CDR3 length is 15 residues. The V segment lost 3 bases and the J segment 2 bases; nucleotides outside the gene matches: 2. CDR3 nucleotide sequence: TGTGCCAGCAGTGAAAACAGGGGGCCCTACAATGAGCAGTTCTTC. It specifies CASSENRGPYNEQFF.

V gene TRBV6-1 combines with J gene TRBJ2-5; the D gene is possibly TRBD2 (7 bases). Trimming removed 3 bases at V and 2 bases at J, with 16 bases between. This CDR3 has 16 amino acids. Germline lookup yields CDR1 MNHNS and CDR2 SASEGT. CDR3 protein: CASSDRSGTTQETQYF. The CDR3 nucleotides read TGTGCCAGCAGTGACCGGAGCGGGACAACTCAAGAGACCCAGTACTTC.

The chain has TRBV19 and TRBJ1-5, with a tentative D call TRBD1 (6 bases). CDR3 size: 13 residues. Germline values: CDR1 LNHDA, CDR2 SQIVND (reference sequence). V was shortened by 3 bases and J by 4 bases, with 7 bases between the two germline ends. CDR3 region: CASSITGNQPQHF. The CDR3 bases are TGTGCCAGTAGTATTACAGGGAATCAGCCCCAGCATTTT.

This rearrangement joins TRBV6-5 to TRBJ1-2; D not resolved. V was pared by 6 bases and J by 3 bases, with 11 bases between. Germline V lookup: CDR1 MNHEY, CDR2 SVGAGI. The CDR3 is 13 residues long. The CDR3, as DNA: TGTGCCAGCAGCGTGACACAATACTATGGCTACACCTTC. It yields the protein CASSVTQYYGYTF.

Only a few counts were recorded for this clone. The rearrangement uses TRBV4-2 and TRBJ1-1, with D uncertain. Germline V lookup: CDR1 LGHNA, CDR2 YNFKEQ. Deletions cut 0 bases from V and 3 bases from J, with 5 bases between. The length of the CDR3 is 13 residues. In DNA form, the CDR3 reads TGTGCCAGCAGCCAAGAAACGGACACTGAAGCTTTCTTT. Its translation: CASSQETDTEAFF.

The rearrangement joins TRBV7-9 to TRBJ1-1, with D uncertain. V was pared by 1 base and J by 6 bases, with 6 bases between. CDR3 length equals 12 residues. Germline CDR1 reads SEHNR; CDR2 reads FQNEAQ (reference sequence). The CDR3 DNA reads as TGTGCCAGCAGCTTAGGTCCGTCTGAAGCTTTCTTT. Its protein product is CASSLGPSEAFF.

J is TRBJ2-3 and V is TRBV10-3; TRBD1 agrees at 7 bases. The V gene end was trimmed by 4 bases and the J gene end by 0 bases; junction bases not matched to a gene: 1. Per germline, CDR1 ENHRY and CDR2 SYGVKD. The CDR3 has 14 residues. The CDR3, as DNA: TGTGCCATCAGTGGCAGGGGGAGCACAGATACGCAGTATTTT. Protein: CAISGRGSTDTQYF.

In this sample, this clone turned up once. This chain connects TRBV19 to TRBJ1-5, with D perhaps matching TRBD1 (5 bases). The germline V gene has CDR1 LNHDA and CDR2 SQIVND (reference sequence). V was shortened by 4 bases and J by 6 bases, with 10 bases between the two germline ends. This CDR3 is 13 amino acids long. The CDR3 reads CASSTPGIQPQHF. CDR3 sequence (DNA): TGTGCCAGTAGTACTCCAGGGATTCAGCCCCAGCATTTT.

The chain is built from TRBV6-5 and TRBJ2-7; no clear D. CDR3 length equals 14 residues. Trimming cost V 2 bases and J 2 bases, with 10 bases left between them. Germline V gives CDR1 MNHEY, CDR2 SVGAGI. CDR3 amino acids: CASSYGGLTYEQYF. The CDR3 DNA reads TGTGCCAGCAGTTACGGTGGGCTGACCTACGAGCAGTACTTC.

CDR3 protein: CASSESGSAYEQYF. The CDR3 nucleotides are TGTGCCAGCAGTGAATCGGGGTCTGCCTACGAGCAGTACTTC. The chain joins TRBV25-1 to TRBJ2-7; TRBD2 might be the D (5 bases). The CDR3 has 14 residues. Trimming left V 1 base short and J 2 bases short, with 9 bases between. Germline V gene sequence: CDR1 MGHDK, CDR2 SYGVNS.

The CDR3 reads CASSPGGNNEQFF. The DNA of the CDR3 is TGTGCCAGCAGTCCGGGGGGAAACAATGAGCAGTTCTTC. V usage is TRBV12-3 or TRBV12-4 and J usage is TRBJ2-1, with TRBD2 identical over 7 bases. Trimming removed 5 bases from V and 5 bases from J; junction bases left unmatched: 3. The CDR3 runs to 13 residues.

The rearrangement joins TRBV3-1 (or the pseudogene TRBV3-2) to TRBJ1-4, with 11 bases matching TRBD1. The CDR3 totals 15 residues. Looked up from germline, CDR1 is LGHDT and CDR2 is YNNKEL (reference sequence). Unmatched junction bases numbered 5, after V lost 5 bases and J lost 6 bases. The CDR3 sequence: CASSSSDRGHEKLFF. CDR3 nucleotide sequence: TGTGCCAGCAGCTCTTCGGACAGGGGGCATGAAAAACTGTTTTTT.

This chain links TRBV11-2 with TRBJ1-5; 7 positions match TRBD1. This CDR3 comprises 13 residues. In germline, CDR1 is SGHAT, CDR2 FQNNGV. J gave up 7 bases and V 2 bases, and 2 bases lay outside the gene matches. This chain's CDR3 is CASSLRQGQPQHF. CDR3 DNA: TGTGCCAGCAGCTTAAGACAGGGCCAGCCCCAGCATTTT.

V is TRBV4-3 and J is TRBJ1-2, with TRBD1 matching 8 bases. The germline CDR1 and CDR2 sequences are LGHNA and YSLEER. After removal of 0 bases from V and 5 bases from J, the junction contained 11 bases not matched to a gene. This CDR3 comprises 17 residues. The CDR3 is CASSQDLSQGGSYGYTF. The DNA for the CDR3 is TGCGCCAGCAGCCAAGATTTATCACAGGGGGGTAGTTATGGCTACACCTTC.

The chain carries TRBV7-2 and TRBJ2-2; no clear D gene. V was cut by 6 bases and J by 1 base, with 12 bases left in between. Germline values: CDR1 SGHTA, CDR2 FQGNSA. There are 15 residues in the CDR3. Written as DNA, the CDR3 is TGTGCCAGCAGTTCAGGTTCCGGGAACACCGGGGAGCTGTTTTTT. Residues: CASSSGSGNTGELFF.

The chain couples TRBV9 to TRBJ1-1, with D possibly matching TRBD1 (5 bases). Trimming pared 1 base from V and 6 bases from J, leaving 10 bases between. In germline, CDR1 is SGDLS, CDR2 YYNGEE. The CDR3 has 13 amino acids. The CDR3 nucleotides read TGTGCCAGCAGCGTACAGGGATCCGCTGAAGCTTTCTTT. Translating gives CASSVQGSAEAFF.

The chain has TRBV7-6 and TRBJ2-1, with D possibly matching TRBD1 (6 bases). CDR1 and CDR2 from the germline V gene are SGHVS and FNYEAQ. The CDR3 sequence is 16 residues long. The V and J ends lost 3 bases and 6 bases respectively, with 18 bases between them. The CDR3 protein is CASSFRRTEESNEQFF. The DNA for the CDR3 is TGTGCCAGCAGCTTCCGGCGGACAGAGGAGAGCAATGAGCAGTTCTTC.

The DNA of the CDR3 is TGTGCCAGCACCAGGACAGGGATTAGCAATCAGCCCCAGCATTTT. Protein sequence: CASTRTGISNQPQHF. V and J are TRBV6-6 and TRBJ1-5; 8 bases fit TRBD1. This CDR3 region has 15 residues. Germline V gene data show CDR1 as MNHNY and CDR2 as SVGAGI (reference sequence). Unmatched junction bases numbered 5, after V lost 7 bases and J lost 0 bases.

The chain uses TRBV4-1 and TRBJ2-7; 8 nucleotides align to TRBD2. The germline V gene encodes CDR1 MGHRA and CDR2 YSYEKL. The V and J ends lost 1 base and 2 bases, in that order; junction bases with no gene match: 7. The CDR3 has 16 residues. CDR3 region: CASSQGGGAGAYEQYF. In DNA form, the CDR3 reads TGCGCCAGCAGCCAAGGGGGAGGAGCGGGAGCCTACGAGCAGTACTTC.

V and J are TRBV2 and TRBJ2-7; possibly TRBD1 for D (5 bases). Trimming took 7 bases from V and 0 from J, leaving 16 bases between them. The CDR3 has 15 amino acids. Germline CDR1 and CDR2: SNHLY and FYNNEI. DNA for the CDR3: TGTGCCAGCACCCTACAGGCAGAAATCTCCTACGAGCAGTACTTC. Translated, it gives CASTLQAEISYEQYF.

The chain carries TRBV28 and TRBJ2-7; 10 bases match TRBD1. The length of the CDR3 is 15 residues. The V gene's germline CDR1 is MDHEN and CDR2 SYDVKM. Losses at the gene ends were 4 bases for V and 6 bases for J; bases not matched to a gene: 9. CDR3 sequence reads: CASSSTGTGEAEQYF. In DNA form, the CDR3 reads TGTGCCAGCAGTTCCACCGGGACAGGGGAGGCCGAGCAGTACTTC.